This TCR beta chain emerged from a study of blood T cell repertoires in COVID-19. Overall study context: Acute-phase and convalescent COVID-19 samples originated in the United States, Italy and Spain.

V lost 5 bases, J lost 1 base, and 4 bases stayed unmatched. CDR1 and CDR2 (germline): SGHDN, FVKESK. This CDR3 is 14 amino acids long. In the authors' workflow: Scientists estimated how many nucleated cells there were by amplifying reference gene primers. The protocol was immunoSEQ multiplex PCR, while the TCRdb copy is restricted to in-frame clones and leaves out a portion. V and J calls and clone size come straight from that table; D and trimming were deduced from the DNA. Of 150,000 to 200,000 clones in the sample, about 85% are singletons; the top ten hold less than 3.5%. J is TRBJ1-2 and V is TRBV14, with 7 bases that match TRBD1. Sequencing was carried out using peripheral blood. This receptor was identified in a woman in her twenties or thirties with active or convalescent COVID-19. Here the CDR3 reads CASSGDSNNYGYTF. In DNA form, the CDR3 reads TGTGCCAGCAGCGGGGACAGCAATAACTATGGCTACACCTTC.